This T cell receptor beta chain was captured in a study of T cell repertoires in ileal Crohn's disease. Study observations and caveats: Mucosal expansions were suggested to be mainly CD8 T cells. Active smokers at surgery had more clonal expansions than non-smokers.

Approximately 510 nanograms of biopsy DNA per sample underwent TCRB immunosequencing. Sequencing used immunoSEQ multiplex PCR; TCRdb keeps in-frame clones, though not all of them. The repertoire has 1,500 to 2,000 clones, approximately 80% of them found once; the top ten carry 9.5% to 12%. Of note for this clone: Its antigen is undetermined.

Included were adult ileal or ileocolonic Crohn's patients indicated for ileocolonic resection. This clonotype was sampled from an adult with Crohn's disease. Sequenced input: ileal tissue.

CDR3 amino acids: CASSPLGQPGKEKLFF. The CDR3 DNA sequence: TGCGCCAGCAGCCCCCTCGGCCAGCCCGGGAAGGAAAAACTGTTTTTT. The V gene is TRBV5-1, the J gene TRBJ1-4; D gene unclear. Trimming removed 4 bases from V and 8 bases from J, with 21 bases in between. The CDR3 is 16 amino acids. Germline-derived CDR1 and CDR2 are SGHRS and YFSETQ.